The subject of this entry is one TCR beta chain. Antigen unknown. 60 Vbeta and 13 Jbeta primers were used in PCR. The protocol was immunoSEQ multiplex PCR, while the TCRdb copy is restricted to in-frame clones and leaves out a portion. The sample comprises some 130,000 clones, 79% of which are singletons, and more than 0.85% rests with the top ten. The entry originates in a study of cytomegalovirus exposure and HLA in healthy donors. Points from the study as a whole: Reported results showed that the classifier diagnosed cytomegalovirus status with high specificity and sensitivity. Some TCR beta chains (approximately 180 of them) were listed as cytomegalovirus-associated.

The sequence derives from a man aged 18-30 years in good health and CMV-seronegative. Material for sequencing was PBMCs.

CDR3 loop: CASETERQRRGFF. The CDR3 DNA sequence: TGTGCCAGCGAGACGGAACGGCAACGCCGGGGGTTCTTC. V gene TRBV6-6 combines with J gene TRBJ2-1; a weak D match, TRBD2 (5 bases). CDR1 MNHNY and CDR2 SVGAGI come from the germline V gene (reference sequence). The V end was cut by 8 bases, the J end by 15 bases, with 23 bases between. This CDR3 has 13 amino acids.